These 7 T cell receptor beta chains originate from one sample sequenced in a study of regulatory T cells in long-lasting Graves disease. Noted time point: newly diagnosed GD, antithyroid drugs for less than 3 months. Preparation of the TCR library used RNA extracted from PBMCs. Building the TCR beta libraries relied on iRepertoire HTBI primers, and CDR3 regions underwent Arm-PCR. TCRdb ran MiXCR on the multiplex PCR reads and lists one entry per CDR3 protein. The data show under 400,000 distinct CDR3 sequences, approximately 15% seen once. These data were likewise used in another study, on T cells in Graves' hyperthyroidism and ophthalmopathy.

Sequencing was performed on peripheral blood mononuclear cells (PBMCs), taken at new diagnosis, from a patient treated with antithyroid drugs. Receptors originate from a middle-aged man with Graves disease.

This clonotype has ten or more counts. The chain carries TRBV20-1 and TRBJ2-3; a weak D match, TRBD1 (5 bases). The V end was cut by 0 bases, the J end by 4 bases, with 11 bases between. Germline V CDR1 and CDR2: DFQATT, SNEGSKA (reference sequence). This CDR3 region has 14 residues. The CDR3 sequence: CSARDRRVPDTQYF. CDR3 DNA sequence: TGCAGTGCTAGAGATCGCAGGGTACCAGATACGCAGTATTTT.

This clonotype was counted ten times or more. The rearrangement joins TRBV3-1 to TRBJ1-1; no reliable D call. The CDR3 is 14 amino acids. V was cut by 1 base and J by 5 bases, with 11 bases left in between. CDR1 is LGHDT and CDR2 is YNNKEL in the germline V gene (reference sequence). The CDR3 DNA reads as TGTGCCAGCAGCCAAGGGGGATCGGGGACTGAAGCTTTCTTT. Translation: CASSQGGSGTEAFF.

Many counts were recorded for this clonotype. As DNA, the CDR3 is TGCGCCAGCAGCCAAGTGGTAAAGGGACTGGGCTACACCTTC. Encoded protein: CASSQVVKGLGYTF. This chain joins TRBV4-1 and TRBJ1-2; possibly TRBD1 for D (5 bases). CDR3 length: 14 residues. The germline V gene encodes CDR1 MGHRA and CDR2 YSYEKL. With 1 base removed from V and 8 bases from J, the gap between germline ends came to 14 bases.

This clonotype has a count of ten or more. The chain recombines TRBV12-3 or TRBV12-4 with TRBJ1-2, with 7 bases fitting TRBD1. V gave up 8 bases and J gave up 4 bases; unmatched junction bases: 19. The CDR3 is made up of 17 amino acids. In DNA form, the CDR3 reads TGTGCCAGCTGCATATTAGTGGGACAGCAATACTTCTATGGCTACACCTTC. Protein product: CASCILVGQQYFYGYTF.

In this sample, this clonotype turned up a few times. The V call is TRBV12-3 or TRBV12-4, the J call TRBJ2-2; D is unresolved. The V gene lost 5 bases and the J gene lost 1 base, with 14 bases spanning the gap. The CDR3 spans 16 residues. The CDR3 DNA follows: TGTGCCAGCAGTCCCCTGGTTGGAGAGAACACCGGGGAGCTGTTTTTT. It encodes CASSPLVGENTGELFF.

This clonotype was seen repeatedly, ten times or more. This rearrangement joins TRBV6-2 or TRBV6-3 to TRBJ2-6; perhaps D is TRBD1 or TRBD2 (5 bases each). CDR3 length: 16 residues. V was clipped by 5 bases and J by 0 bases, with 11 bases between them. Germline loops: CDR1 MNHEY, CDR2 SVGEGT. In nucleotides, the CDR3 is TGTGCCAGCAGTCGGGACGGTAGCTCTGGGGCCAACGTCCTGACTTTC. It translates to CASSRDGSSGANVLTF.

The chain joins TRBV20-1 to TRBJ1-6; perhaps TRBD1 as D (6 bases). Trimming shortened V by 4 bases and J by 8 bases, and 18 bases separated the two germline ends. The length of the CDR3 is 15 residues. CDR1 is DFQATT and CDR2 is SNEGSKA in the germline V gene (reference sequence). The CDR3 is CSATSIDRPYSPLHF. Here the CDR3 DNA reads TGCAGTGCTACTTCTATTGACAGGCCATATTCACCCCTCCACTTT.